The TCR beta chain described here comes from a study of beta chain features in type 1 diabetes. Points from the study as a whole: Among type 1 diabetes patients, VDJ junctions had fewer insertions and more deletions. Among patients, naive, central memory and Treg TCRB repertoires appeared more similar than among healthy donors.

As every portion of the isolated RNA was reverse transcribed, the sequencing read expressed TCRB transcripts. Samples of naive, central memory and regulatory T cells yielded a mean of about 3.5 million reads. Repertoires were generated with immunoSEQ multiplex PCR, while TCRdb's copy carries only in-frame clones and drops some. There are over 150,000 clones in the sample; about 13% occur only once, and 0.62% lies in the top ten. The single heparinised draw taken from each donor contained around 100 mL of blood on average. Germline loops: CDR1 ENHRY, CDR2 SYGVKD. The CDR3 spans 17 residues. The V gene end was trimmed by 0 bases and the J gene end by 1 base; junction bases not matched to a gene: 6. Concerning this clone: What it binds is not known.

The chain couples TRBV10-3 to TRBJ2-4; 7 bases are a match to TRBD1. This sequence originates from a young woman in good health. The sequenced material came from central memory CD4+ T cells from blood. The CDR3 DNA sequence: TGTGCCATCAGTGAGTCGCCTTACAGGGGCGCCAAAAACATTCAGTACTTC. It specifies CAISESPYRGAKNIQYF.